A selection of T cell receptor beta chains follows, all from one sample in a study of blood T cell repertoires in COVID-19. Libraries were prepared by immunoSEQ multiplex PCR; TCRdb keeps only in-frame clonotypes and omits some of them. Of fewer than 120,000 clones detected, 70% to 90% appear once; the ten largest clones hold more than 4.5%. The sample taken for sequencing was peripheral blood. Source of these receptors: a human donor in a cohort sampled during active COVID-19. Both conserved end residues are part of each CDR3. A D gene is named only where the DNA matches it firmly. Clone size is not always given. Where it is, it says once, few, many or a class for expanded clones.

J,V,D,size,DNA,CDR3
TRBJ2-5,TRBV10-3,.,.,TGTGCCATCAGTGATTGGAGGGCCCAAGAGACCCAGTACTTC,CAISDWRAQETQYF
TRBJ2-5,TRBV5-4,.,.,TGTGCCAGCAGCCCCCGGACCGGCGGGTACCAAGAGACCCAGTACTTC,CASSPRTGGYQETQYF
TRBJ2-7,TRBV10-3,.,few,TGTGCCATCAGTGAGTCAGGTCCGAGAGGCGCCTACGAGCAGTACTTC,CAISESGPRGAYEQYF
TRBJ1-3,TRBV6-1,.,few,TGTGCCAGCAGTGAAGCGATCGGAGGGGGAAACACCATATATTTT,CASSEAIGGGNTIYF
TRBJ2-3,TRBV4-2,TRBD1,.,TGTGCCAGCAGCCATCCGGGACAGGGTAGCACAGATACGCAGTATTTT,CASSHPGQGSTDTQYF
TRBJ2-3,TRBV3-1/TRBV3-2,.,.,TGTGCCAGCAGCCATCGCGGGCGCGGAACCACAGATACGCAGTATTTT,CASSHRGRGTTDTQYF
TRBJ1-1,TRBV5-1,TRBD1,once,TGCGCCAGCAGCCAGGGAACACAGGGGAGCGCTGAAGCTTTCTTT,CASSQGTQGSAEAFF
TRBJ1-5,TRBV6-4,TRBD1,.,TGTGCCAGCAGTCCCTTGACAGGGCTTAGCAATCAGCCCCAGCATTTT,CASSPLTGLSNQPQHF
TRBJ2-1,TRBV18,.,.,TGTGCCAGCTCACCAGGGTTCAACAGGGACAATGAGCAGTTCTTC,CASSPGFNRDNEQFF
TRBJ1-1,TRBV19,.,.,TGTGCCAGTGGAGTCATTCCCGCTGAAGCTTTCTTT,CASGVIPAEAFF
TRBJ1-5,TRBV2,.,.,TGTGCCAGCAGTCGAACGCCGGACAGTAGCAATCAGCCCCAGCATTTT,CASSRTPDSSNQPQHF
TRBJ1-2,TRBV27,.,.,TGTGCCAGCAGTTCGCACCCCCTGGGCCTCACAGGGCTCTATGGCTACACCTTC,CASSSHPLGLTGLYGYTF
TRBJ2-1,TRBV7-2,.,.,TGTGCCAGCAGCTCGACTAGTTTCAATGAGCAGTTCTTC,CASSSTSFNEQFF
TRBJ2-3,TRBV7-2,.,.,TGTGCCAGCAGCTTGGAAGCGGGCGCAGATACGCAGTATTTT,CASSLEAGADTQYF
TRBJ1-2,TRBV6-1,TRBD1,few,TGTGCCAGCAGTGATGGACAGGTGGGCGGCTACACCTTC,CASSDGQVGGYTF
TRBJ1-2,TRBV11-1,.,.,TGTGCCAGCAGCTTAGCCACGGGATTCGGGTATGGCTACACCTTC,CASSLATGFGYGYTF
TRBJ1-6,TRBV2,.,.,TGTGCCAGCAGCGAGACAGAAAGCTCCTATAATTCACCCCTCCACTTT,CASSETESSYNSPLHF